This paragraph covers one T cell receptor beta chain sequence. The CDR3 is 15 amino acids. Trimming cost V 0 bases and J 0 bases, with 9 bases left between them. CDR1 SGHRS and CDR2 YFSETQ come from the germline V gene. These data are taken from a study of blood T cell repertoires in COVID-19. Study details: COVID-19 samples, acute and convalescent, were from the United States, Italy and Spain. PBMCs, B-cell-depleted T cells, or T cells were the source of the cDNA or gDNA that made up the material.

Seattle patient enrollment occurred during active infection, with longitudinal follow-up thereafter. Original processing methods: Amplification of reference gene primers provided the estimated nucleated cell counts. The data were produced by immunoSEQ multiplex PCR, yet TCRdb's version contains in-frame clones alone and is incomplete. That table furnishes V, J and clone size, whereas the DNA furnished D and trimming. The repertoire holds 200,000 to 250,000 clones, 80% to 95% seen once, with over 0.75% in the top ten. Sequencing input: peripheral blood. This clonotype was sampled from a man aged 60 to 69 with COVID-19, enrolled during active disease. The V call is TRBV5-1, the J call TRBJ1-1; D is undetermined. The CDR3 reads CASSLEAGMNTEAFF. In DNA, the CDR3 is TGCGCCAGCAGCTTGGAGGCAGGAATGAACACTGAAGCTTTCTTT.